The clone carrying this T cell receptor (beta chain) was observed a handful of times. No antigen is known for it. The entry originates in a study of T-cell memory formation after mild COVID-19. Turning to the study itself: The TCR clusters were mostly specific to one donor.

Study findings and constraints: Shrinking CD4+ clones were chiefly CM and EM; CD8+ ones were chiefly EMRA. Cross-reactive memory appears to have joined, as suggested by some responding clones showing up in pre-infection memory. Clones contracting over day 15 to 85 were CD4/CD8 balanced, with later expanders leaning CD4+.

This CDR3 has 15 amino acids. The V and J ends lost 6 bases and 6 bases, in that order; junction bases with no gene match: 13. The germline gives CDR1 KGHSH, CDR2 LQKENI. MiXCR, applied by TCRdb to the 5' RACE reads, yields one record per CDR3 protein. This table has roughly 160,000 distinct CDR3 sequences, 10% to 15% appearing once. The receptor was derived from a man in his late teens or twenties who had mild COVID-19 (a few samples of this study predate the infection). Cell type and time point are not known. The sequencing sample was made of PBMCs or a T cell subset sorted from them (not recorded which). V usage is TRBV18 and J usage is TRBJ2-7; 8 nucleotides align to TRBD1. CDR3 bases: TGTGCCAGCTCGCCTCCCGGGACAGGAGGATCCGAGCAGTACTTC. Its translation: CASSPPGTGGSEQYF.